This TCR beta chain was profiled in a study of cytomegalovirus exposure and HLA in healthy donors. Donors likely had unrecorded immune exposures despite being nominally healthy when sampled. As regards this clone: Antigen unknown.

The germline V and J ends were trimmed by 0 bases and 4 bases, with 7 bases remaining between them. This CDR3 comprises 14 residues. Germline V gene data show CDR1 as SGHRS and CDR2 as YFSETQ. The PCR employed 60 Vbeta primers together with 13 Jbeta primers. Libraries were prepared by immunoSEQ multiplex PCR; TCRdb keeps only in-frame clonotypes and omits some of them. Of approximately 110,000 clones listed, approximately 15% are singletons. Overall study results and limits: A missense DCLRE1C variant was associated with V- and J-gene trimming of TCR beta chains in a later analysis, and an independent cohort replicated the association. Sequencing artifact likely explains a cluster of highly shared sequence variants. Later on, an analysis tied over 15,000 TCR beta sequences to HLA alleles at 0.05 false discovery rate.

This chain connects TRBV5-1 to TRBJ2-2; D uncertain. This clonotype was sampled from a woman in her late teens or twenties in good health and CMV-seronegative. Sequenced sample: PBMCs. The CDR3 bases are TGCGCCAGCAGCTTGGATGTCAGCACCGGGGAGCTGTTTTTT. This sequence encodes CASSLDVSTGELFF.